The 30 T cell receptor beta chains below all came from one sample that was sequenced in a study of OX40 agonist ivuxolimab in advanced cancers. Some clones are missing from TCRdb's copy, which holds only in-frame ones; the method was immunoSEQ multiplex PCR. The data show 80,000 to 130,000 clones, with roughly nine tenths seen just once and more than 0.25% held by the top ten. This sample comprised CD4+ or CD8+ T cells sorted from blood, obtained in a trial of the OX40 agonist ivuxolimab. The source is an adult with an advanced solid tumor such as melanoma, head and neck, liver or kidney cancer.

This chain connects TRBV29-1 to TRBJ2-3; a weak D match, TRBD2 (7 bases). CDR1 is SQVTM and CDR2 is ANQGSEA in the germline V gene. V dropped 8 bases and J dropped 2 bases, with 17 bases sitting between them. The CDR3 contains 14 residues. The chain's CDR3 is CSCQGRAVTDTQYF. The CDR3 region has the DNA TGCAGCTGTCAGGGGAGGGCCGTCACAGATACGCAGTATTTT.

The rearrangement uses TRBV7-9 and TRBJ1-5; D is undetermined. V was trimmed by 1 base and J by 4 bases, leaving 11 bases between them. The CDR3 runs to 15 residues. Germline V gene data show CDR1 as SEHNR and CDR2 as FQNEAQ (reference sequence). The CDR3 reads CASSLGGDRNQPQHF. The CDR3 DNA follows: TGTGCCAGCAGCTTAGGGGGTGATCGTAATCAGCCCCAGCATTTT.

This rearrangement joins TRBV30 to TRBJ2-3; no definite D call. CDR3 length: 12 residues. The germline V gene has CDR1 GTSNPN and CDR2 SVGIG (reference sequence). Trimming stripped 2 bases from V and 2 bases from J, with 5 bases between. CDR3 residues: CAWSPHTDTQYF. CDR3 in DNA: TGTGCCTGGAGTCCTCACACAGATACGCAGTATTTT.

This rearrangement joins TRBV30 to TRBJ1-3, with a weak D call TRBD1 (6 bases). Germline V gives CDR1 GTSNPN, CDR2 SVGIG (reference sequence). The CDR3 runs 16 residues. V dropped 6 bases and J dropped 0 bases, with 18 bases sitting between them. CDR3 amino acids: CACQPRGPLSGNTIYF. The DNA of the CDR3 is TGTGCCTGCCAACCCAGGGGCCCACTCTCTGGAAACACCATATATTTT.

The CDR3 DNA is TGTGCCAGCAGCTTAGGAGGGACAGGGGCTAAGACCCGCTACACCTTC. Its protein is CASSLGGTGAKTRYTF. This chain uses TRBV7-2 with TRBJ1-2; TRBD1 aligns across 10 bases. The germline CDR1 and CDR2 sequences are SGHTA and FQGNSA. This CDR3 is 16 amino acids long. V trimming: 1 base; J trimming: 9 bases; junction bases outside the gene matches: 11.

The V gene is TRBV6-5, the J gene TRBJ2-1; no clear D. The germline gives CDR1 MNHEY, CDR2 SVGAGI. The germline V and J ends were trimmed by 5 bases and 4 bases, with 15 bases remaining between them. The CDR3 has 15 amino acids. The CDR3 spells CASSLLGREYNEQFF. The CDR3 region has the DNA TGTGCCAGCAGTCTGCTTGGTAGAGAATACAATGAGCAGTTCTTC.

The chain has TRBV7-8 and TRBJ2-7; tentative D call: TRBD1 (5 bases). CDR1 SGHVS and CDR2 FQNEAQ come from the germline V gene. The CDR3 sequence is 12 residues long. The V gene lost 5 bases and the J gene lost 5 bases, with 10 bases spanning the gap. The CDR3 DNA follows: TGTGCCAGCAGCCCGGTAGGGGACGAGCAGTACTTC. Amino acids: CASSPVGDEQYF. The full variable domain, with the rest looked up from reference TRBV7-8 and TRBJ2-7, is GAGVSQSPRYKVAKRGQDVALRCDPISGHVSLFWYQQALGQGPEFLTYFQNEAQLDKSGLPSDRFFAERPEGSVSTLKIQRTQQEDSAVYLCASSPVGDEQYFGPGTRLTVT.

The chain uses TRBV15 and TRBJ2-3; D gene unclear. V was shortened by 0 bases and J by 2 bases, with 6 bases between the two germline ends. Germline V gene data show CDR1 as LNHNV and CDR2 as YYDKDF (reference sequence). CDR3 length equals 14 residues. DNA for the CDR3: TGTGCCACCAGCAGAGAGCGGACCACAGATACGCAGTATTTT. It is translated as CATSRERTTDTQYF.

The chain is built from TRBV6-6 and TRBJ1-1; 9 bases align to TRBD1. The CDR3 extends over 15 amino acids. The germline V gene encodes CDR1 MNHNY and CDR2 SVGAGI (reference sequence). The V and J ends lost 7 bases and 4 bases, in that order; junction bases with no gene match: 10. The CDR3: CASTTGGGRSTEAFF. CDR3 nucleotides: TGTGCCAGCACGACAGGGGGTGGGCGTAGCACTGAAGCTTTCTTT.

The chain carries TRBV2 and TRBJ2-1, with 7 bases fitting TRBD1. The CDR3 has 13 residues. CDR1 SNHLY and CDR2 FYNNEI come from the germline V gene. With 5 bases clipped from V and 7 bases from J, the junction kept 5 bases outside the gene matches. This CDR3 reads CASSSDRVNEQFF. The CDR3 coding sequence is TGTGCCAGCAGTTCTGACAGGGTAAATGAGCAGTTCTTC.

V gene TRBV5-4 combines with J gene TRBJ1-2, with D hard to call. The V gene's germline CDR1 is SGHNT and CDR2 YYREEE (reference sequence). Deletions cut 3 bases from V and 0 bases from J, with 12 bases between. The CDR3 is 15 residues long. CDR3 loop: CASSSALGTNYGYTF. Written as DNA, the CDR3 is TGTGCCAGCAGCTCCGCGTTAGGGACTAACTATGGCTACACCTTC.

This rearrangement joins TRBV5-1 to TRBJ2-7; D tentatively fits TRBD1 or TRBD2 (5 bases each). Germline V gives CDR1 SGHRS, CDR2 YFSETQ. V lost 1 base and J 0 bases, leaving 11 bases between the germline ends. The length of the CDR3 is 15 residues. In DNA form, the CDR3 reads TGCGCCAGCAGCTTGTCGGTGGGACCCTCCTACGAGCAGTACTTC. Translated, it gives CASSLSVGPSYEQYF.

V gene TRBV19 combines with J gene TRBJ1-5; no clear D. This CDR3 spans 15 amino acids. V was trimmed by 5 bases and J by 0 bases, leaving 11 bases between them. Germline CDR1 and CDR2: LNHDA and SQIVND (reference sequence). The CDR3 DNA sequence: TGTGCCAGTAGTCCAACGGGAAATAGCAATCAGCCCCAGCATTTT. Translated, it gives CASSPTGNSNQPQHF.

This sequence joins TRBV7-9 and TRBJ2-5, with D unresolved. Trimming pared 1 base from V and 8 bases from J, leaving 14 bases between. The CDR3 consists of 14 residues. Germline V gene data show CDR1 as SEHNR and CDR2 as FQNEAQ (reference sequence). In DNA form, the CDR3 reads TGTGCCAGCAGCTTAGACGGATCTCCGGACACCCAGTACTTC. The encoded protein is CASSLDGSPDTQYF.

This clone was detected only once. The chain is built from TRBV28 and TRBJ2-2, with TRBD2 identical over 11 bases. In germline, CDR1 is MDHEN, CDR2 SYDVKM. The CDR3 is 15 amino acids. The V segment lost 6 bases and the J segment 7 bases; nucleotides outside the gene matches: 7. The DNA for the CDR3 is TGTGCCAGCAGACCCTGGACTAGCGGGTACGGGGAGCTGTTTTTT. It translates to CASRPWTSGYGELFF.

The rearrangement joins TRBV15 to TRBJ2-6; 10 bases match TRBD2. Germline CDR1 is LNHNV and CDR2 is YYDKDF (reference sequence). The CDR3 contains 16 residues. With 10 bases clipped from V and 0 bases from J, the junction kept 6 bases outside the gene matches. This chain's CDR3 is CAIKREGYSGANVLTF. CDR3 nucleotides: TGTGCCATCAAGCGGGAGGGATACTCTGGGGCCAACGTCCTGACTTTC.

This clone has just one count. The gene calls are TRBV5-1 and TRBJ2-2; D not certain. This CDR3 has 13 residues. V lost 0 bases and J 6 bases, leaving 6 bases between the germline ends. CDR1 is SGHRS and CDR2 is YFSETQ in the germline V gene. CDR3: CASSLDGAGELFF. The DNA of the CDR3 is TGCGCCAGCAGCTTGGATGGAGCCGGGGAGCTGTTTTTT.

J is TRBJ2-3 and V is TRBV5-1, with no clear D. Trimming shortened V by 2 bases and J by 6 bases, and 19 bases separated the two germline ends. Germline-derived CDR1 and CDR2 are SGHRS and YFSETQ. This CDR3 contains 16 residues. CDR3 region: CASSLMPSTSADTQYF. The DNA of the CDR3 is TGCGCCAGCAGCTTAATGCCCTCAACGAGTGCCGATACGCAGTATTTT.

The rearrangement uses TRBV28 and TRBJ2-7; 7 bases align to TRBD1. The CDR3 consists of 15 residues. Looked up from germline, CDR1 is MDHEN and CDR2 is SYDVKM. Unmatched junction bases numbered 12, after V lost 10 bases and J lost 0 bases. This CDR3 reads CATVKTGTSSYEQYF. CDR3 DNA: TGTGCCACTGTAAAGACAGGGACAAGCTCCTACGAGCAGTACTTC.

V and J are TRBV2 and TRBJ1-5, with 10 bases aligning to TRBD1. J was trimmed by 2 bases and V by 6 bases; bases with no gene match: 7. The CDR3 loop spans 16 amino acids. CDR1 SNHLY and CDR2 FYNNEI come from the germline V gene. The CDR3 region is CASRGPGTGGNQPQHF. The DNA of the CDR3 is TGTGCCAGCAGGGGCCCCGGGACAGGGGGCAATCAGCCCCAGCATTTT.

Only one count was recorded for this clone. The chain couples TRBV19 to TRBJ2-3; D remains ambiguous. The V and J ends lost 6 bases and 1 base respectively, with 11 bases between them. The CDR3 extends over 14 amino acids. Germline V lookup: CDR1 LNHDA, CDR2 SQIVND (reference sequence). The CDR3 DNA reads TGTGCCAGTAGCCAAACATGGGGCACAGATACGCAGTATTTT. Amino acid sequence: CASSQTWGTDTQYF.

The chain couples TRBV5-4 to TRBJ1-2; 10 nucleotides agree with TRBD1. The CDR3 contains 13 residues. After removal of 4 bases from V and 8 bases from J, the junction contained 5 bases not matched to a gene. Per the germline V gene, CDR1 is SGHNT and CDR2 is YYREEE (reference sequence). The CDR3 sequence: CASSIDRGLGYTF. As DNA, the CDR3 is TGTGCCAGCAGCATTGACAGGGGGCTCGGCTACACCTTC.

The CDR3 is CASRSGTSSYEQYF. The CDR3 DNA sequence: TGTGCCAGCAGATCCGGGACTAGCTCCTACGAGCAGTACTTC. V gene TRBV2 combines with J gene TRBJ2-7; 8 bases line up with TRBD2. This CDR3 is built from 14 residues. From germline, CDR1 is SNHLY and CDR2 FYNNEI. The V and J ends lost 6 bases and 0 bases, in that order; junction bases with no gene match: 4.

This chain links TRBV18 with TRBJ1-4; D uncertain. The CDR3 totals 14 residues. Germline V gene lookup returns CDR1 KGHSH and CDR2 LQKENI. V dropped 2 bases and J dropped 6 bases, with 10 bases sitting between them. CDR3 in amino acids: CASSPGANYEKLFF. The CDR3 DNA follows: TGTGCCAGCTCACCAGGTGCCAACTATGAAAAACTGTTTTTT.

This sequence joins TRBV7-3 and TRBJ2-4, with 10 bases lining up with TRBD2. Germline V gives CDR1 SGHTA, CDR2 FQGTGA. This CDR3 is 15 amino acids long. With 2 bases clipped from V and 8 bases from J, the junction kept 6 bases outside the gene matches. In DNA, the CDR3 is TGTGCCAGCAGCTTATCGGGCAGCGGGAGGGACATTCAGTACTTC. Protein sequence: CASSLSGSGRDIQYF.

The chain has TRBV5-5 and TRBJ1-2, with 9 bases matching TRBD1. V lost 1 base to trimming and J lost 7 bases; unmatched junction nucleotides: 5. The CDR3 length is 14 residues. Germline CDR1 reads SGHKS; CDR2 reads YYEKEE (reference sequence). DNA for the CDR3: TGTGCCAGCAGCTTGTGGGACAGGGCAGTTGGCTACACCTTC. Its protein product is CASSLWDRAVGYTF.

The genes are TRBV5-1 and TRBJ2-7, with 8 bases aligning to TRBD2. V dropped 4 bases and J dropped 2; count of bases not matched to a gene: 14. The germline CDR1 and CDR2 sequences are SGHRS and YFSETQ. The length of the CDR3 is 17 residues. This CDR3 is CASSPGKAGGVAYEQYF. DNA of the CDR3: TGCGCCAGCAGCCCCGGTAAGGCGGGAGGAGTCGCCTACGAGCAGTACTTC.

CDR3 in DNA: TGTGCCAGCAGCTTGGCGGGAGAGACAGATACGCAGTATTTT. Encoded protein: CASSLAGETDTQYF. The rearrangement links TRBV5-5 to TRBJ2-3, with a weak D call TRBD2 (6 bases). CDR1 is SGHKS, CDR2 YYEKEE, per germline (reference sequence). CDR3 size: 14 residues. The germline V and J ends were trimmed by 0 bases and 3 bases, with 8 bases remaining between them.

V gene TRBV6-1 combines with J gene TRBJ2-1, with D unresolved. Germline V gene lookup returns CDR1 MNHNS and CDR2 SASEGT. Trimming pared 4 bases from V and 3 bases from J, leaving 16 bases between. CDR3 length: 16 amino acids. CDR3 nucleotide sequence: TGTGCCAGCAGTGCCGCCGGGTGGCTTAACTACAATGAGCAGTTCTTC. It specifies CASSAAGWLNYNEQFF.

The chain recombines TRBV7-9 with TRBJ1-2, with no clear D. Germline V gene data show CDR1 as SEHNR and CDR2 as FQNEAQ (reference sequence). This CDR3 is 13 amino acids long. V lost 2 bases, J lost 3 bases, and 7 bases lay in between. The CDR3 nucleotides read TGTGCCAGCAGCTTACAACGTGACTATGGCTACACCTTC. It translates to CASSLQRDYGYTF.